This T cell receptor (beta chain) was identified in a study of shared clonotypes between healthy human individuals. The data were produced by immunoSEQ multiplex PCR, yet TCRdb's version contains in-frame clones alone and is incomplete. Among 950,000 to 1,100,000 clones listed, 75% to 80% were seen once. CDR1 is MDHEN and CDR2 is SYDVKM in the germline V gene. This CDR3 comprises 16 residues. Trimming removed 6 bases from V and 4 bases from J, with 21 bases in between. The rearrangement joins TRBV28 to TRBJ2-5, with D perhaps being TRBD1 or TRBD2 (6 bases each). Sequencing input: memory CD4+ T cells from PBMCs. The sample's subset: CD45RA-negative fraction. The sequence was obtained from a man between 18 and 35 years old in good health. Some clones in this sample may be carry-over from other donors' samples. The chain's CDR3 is CASSLRLGGVRETQYF. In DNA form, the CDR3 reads TGTGCCAGCAGCCTACGACTCGGGGGCGTGAGAGAGACCCAGTACTTC.